This TCR beta chain originates from a study of shared clonotypes between healthy human individuals. Among the donors, all were Caucasian adults who lived in Nashville, Tennessee. Using immunoSEQ multiplex PCR, the repertoire was profiled, and TCRdb retains in-frame clones only, with some absent. The profile covers approximately 2.3 million clones, with 93% appearing a single time and about 0.37% taken by the ten largest. Sequencing was performed on naive CD4+ T cells from PBMCs. Subset noted: CD45RA+ positively selected. The receptor was derived from a man between 18 and 29 years old in good health. Some clones in this sample may be carry-over from other donors' samples.

The CDR3 reads CSVVKENTDTQYF. CDR3 sequence (DNA): TGCAGCGTTGTTAAAGAGAACACAGATACGCAGTATTTT. The chain links TRBV29-1 to TRBJ2-3; D not resolved. CDR1 SQVTM and CDR2 ANQGSEA come from the germline V gene. Trimming left V 4 bases short and J 2 bases short, with 10 bases between. The CDR3 contains 13 residues.